This T cell receptor (beta chain) comes out of a study of CD8 T cells in ankylosing spondylitis. General study results and limits: It appeared that ankylosing spondylitis blood was characterized by a TCR beta motif of roughly 8 highly homologous variants. Previous work reported some of these motif variants in the synovial fluid and blood of reactive arthritis. Researchers report that disease-linked clones proved CD8+ and relatively rare in peripheral blood. Reportedly, disease-linked clones are significantly enriched in ankylosing spondylitis patients' matched synovial fluid.

This CDR3 is built from 16 residues. Germline V gives CDR1 MNHEY, CDR2 SMNVEV (reference sequence). V shed 6 bases and J 4 bases; nucleotides not matched to a gene: 14. TCR beta libraries were made by quantitative 5'-RACE with molecular barcodes. One entry per CDR3 protein results from TCRdb running MiXCR on the 5' RACE reads. The data contain about 700,000 distinct CDR3 sequences, about 20% of them singletons. This clonotype was detected a few times. The antigen is undetermined. The receptor comes from a male donor with ankylosing spondylitis. The source material was blood, either unsorted or a sorted T cell fraction (not recorded which). The gene calls are TRBV27 and TRBJ1-1; 7 positions match TRBD1. CDR3 residues: CASRDHQGGKSTEAFF. DNA of the CDR3: TGTGCCAGCAGGGATCATCAGGGGGGAAAGAGCACTGAAGCTTTCTTT.